This TCR beta chain was captured in a study of blood T cell repertoires in COVID-19 (TCRdb year 2020). Turning to the overall study: Samples from collaborators originated in the United States, Italy and Spain and spanned both the acute and convalescent phases of COVID-19. The prospective study material was composed of cDNA or gDNA derived from T cells, B-cell-depleted T cells, or PBMCs. Where available, HLA class I and class II types were taken from metadata supplied by the sample provider and were not determined by assay-based typing. Deeply sampled blood TCRbeta repertoires from subjects exposed to, actively infected with, or recovered from COVID-19 were included in the dataset. The samples were drawn from the first 160 participants of the ongoing ImmuneRACE study and from 1,254 subjects provided by 6 global collaborators. A freely available public database, intended as a resource for researchers studying the immune response to SARS-CoV-2, is where the repertoires were released. A de-identified subject ID, COVID-19 status, age in years and sex were almost always included in the sample metadata.

From the cysteine up to the phenylalanine, the CDR3 has a length of 16 residues. The kept DNA is CDR3 alone, 48 bases in frame from the first base. CDR1 is given as LGHNA and CDR2 as YSLEER, both from the germline V gene. V lost 3 bases and J lost 3 bases; the stretch between them is 17 bases long. For this clone: Which antigen it targets is not known. Per-nucleotide qualities are absent, and no much larger clonotype sits a single base away.

Whole blood was collected in K2EDTA tubes by collaborating institutions according to the institutions' own protocols. For TCRbeta analysis, collaborators shipped samples in one of three forms: frozen whole blood, isolated PBMCs, or DNA extracted from either of those sample types. Findings and caveats that apply to the study as a whole: The amount of clinical and demographic metadata varied by source and participant and was provided uncurated.

TCRbeta CDR3 regions were amplified from genomic DNA by means of the immunoSEQ Assay, a bias-controlled multiplex PCR. Turning to the authors' computational methods: Within the assay, amplification of reference gene primers was used to estimate how many nucleated cells each sample contained. Sequence reads were collapsed and filtered to measure the absolute abundance of every unique TCRbeta CDR3 rearrangement. For each sample, productive Simpson clonality was calculated as the square root of Simpson's diversity index over productive rearrangements. As stored in TCRdb, this immuneACCESS dataset retains in-frame rearrangements with V and J assigned. A fraction of the clones does not appear; measured against another copy, unresolved V genes explain less than half of the discrepancy, and the remainder lacks a known reason. That table supplies the V and J calls and clone size; D and trimming were determined from the DNA. The sample includes about 240,000 clones, with around 85% observed a single time. The ten biggest clones cover around 6.5% of the sample.

Material for sequencing was peripheral blood. The chain is made from TRBV4-3 and TRBJ2-5; perhaps TRBD1 is the D gene, with 6 bases matching. This TCR derives from a man in his 60s with acute or convalescent COVID-19. The nucleotide sequence reads as follows: TGCGCCAGCAGCCAGGCCGGGACACAAGGTGAAGAGACCCAGTACTTC. Its amino acids are CASSQAGTQGEETQYF.